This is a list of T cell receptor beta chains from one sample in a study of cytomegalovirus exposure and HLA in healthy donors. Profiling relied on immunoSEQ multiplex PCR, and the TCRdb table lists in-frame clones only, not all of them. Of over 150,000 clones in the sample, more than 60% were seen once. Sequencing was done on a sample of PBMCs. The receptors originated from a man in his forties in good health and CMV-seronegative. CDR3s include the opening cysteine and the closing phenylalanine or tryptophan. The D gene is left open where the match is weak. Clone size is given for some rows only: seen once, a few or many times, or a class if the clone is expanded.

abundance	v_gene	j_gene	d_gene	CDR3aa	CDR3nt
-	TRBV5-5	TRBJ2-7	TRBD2	CASSGSSGGVYEQYF	TGTGCCAGCAGCGGCTCTAGCGGGGGAGTTTACGAGCAGTACTTC
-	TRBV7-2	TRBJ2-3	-	CASSLIAGASTDTQYF	TGTGCCAGCAGCTTAATTGCGGGGGCTAGCACAGATACGCAGTATTTT
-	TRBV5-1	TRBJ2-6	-	CASRQTNRQGISGANVLTF	TGCGCCAGCAGACAGACGAATCGGCAGGGAATTTCGGGGGCCAACGTCCTGACTTTC
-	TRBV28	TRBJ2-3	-	CASNEARVGDTQYF	TGTGCCAGCAACGAAGCGCGGGTTGGAGATACGCAGTATTTT
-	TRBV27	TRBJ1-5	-	CASSPTGTLGQPQHF	TGTGCCAGCAGTCCGACCGGGACTCTTGGTCAGCCCCAGCATTTT
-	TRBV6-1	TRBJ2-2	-	CASNSGPGELFF	TGTGCCAGCAACTCAGGGCCCGGGGAGCTGTTTTTT
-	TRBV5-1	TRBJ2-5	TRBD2	CASTPGRGASGTGTQYF	TGCGCCAGCACCCCCGGGAGGGGCGCGAGCGGTACCGGGACCCAGTACTTC
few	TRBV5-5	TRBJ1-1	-	CASSALRGANTEAFF	TGTGCCAGCAGCGCCCTTCGGGGGGCGAACACTGAAGCTTTCTTT
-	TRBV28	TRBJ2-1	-	CASSLAGEGYEQFF	TGTGCCAGCAGTTTGGCAGGGGAGGGTTATGAGCAGTTCTTC
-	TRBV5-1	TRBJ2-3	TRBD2	CASNGLAGGEDTQYF	TGCGCCAGCAACGGGCTAGCGGGGGGAGAAGATACGCAGTATTTT
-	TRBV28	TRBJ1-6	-	CASGTEGGRSNSPLHF	TGTGCCAGCGGTACGGAAGGGGGAAGGAGTAATTCACCCCTCCACTTT
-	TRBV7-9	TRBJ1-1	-	CASSLGAGPTTEAFF	TGTGCCAGCAGCTTAGGTGCGGGACCAACCACTGAAGCTTTCTTT
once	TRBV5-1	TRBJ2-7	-	CASSLPTPSLYEQYF	TGCGCCAGCAGCTTACCTACCCCATCCCTCTACGAGCAGTACTTC
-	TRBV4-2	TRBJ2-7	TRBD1	CASSQGGQGTREQYF	TGTGCCAGCAGCCAAGGGGGACAGGGGACCCGCGAGCAGTACTTC
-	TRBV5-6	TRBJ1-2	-	CASSSQGSDGYTF	TGTGCCAGCAGCTCCCAGGGTTCCGATGGCTACACCTTC
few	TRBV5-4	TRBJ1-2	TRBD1	CASSKGGSYYGYTF	TGTGCCAGCAGCAAAGGGGGCTCGTACTATGGCTACACCTTC
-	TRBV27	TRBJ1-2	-	CASSYSGTNGNGYTF	TGTGCCAGCAGTTATTCCGGGACAAACGGCAATGGCTACACCTTC
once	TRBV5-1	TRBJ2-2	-	CASSLATMSTGELFF	TGCGCCAGCAGCTTGGCCACCATGAGCACCGGGGAGCTGTTTTTT
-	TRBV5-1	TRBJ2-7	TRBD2	CASSFLAGVVEQYF	TGCGCCAGCAGCTTCCTAGCGGGGGTGGTCGAGCAGTACTTC
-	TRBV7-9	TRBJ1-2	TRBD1	CASSLGQGALYGYTF	TGTGCCAGCAGCTTAGGACAGGGGGCACTCTATGGCTACACCTTC
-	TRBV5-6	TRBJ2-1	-	CASSPRLDRDRFF	TGTGCCAGCAGCCCTAGACTAGACAGAGATCGGTTCTTC
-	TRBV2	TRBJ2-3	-	CASSPSWIATFTDTQYF	TGTGCCAGCAGCCCCTCTTGGATAGCGACTTTCACAGATACGCAGTATTTT
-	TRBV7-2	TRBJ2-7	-	CASSIRVEGEQYF	TGTGCCAGCAGCATAAGGGTAGAGGGCGAGCAGTACTTC
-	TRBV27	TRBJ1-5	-	CASSLRDNQPQHF	TGTGCCAGCAGTTTAAGGGACAACCAGCCCCAGCATTTT
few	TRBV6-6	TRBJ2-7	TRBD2	CASTNGGYEQYF	TGTGCCAGCACAAACGGGGGGTACGAGCAGTACTTC
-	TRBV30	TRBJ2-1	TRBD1	CAWYRGTDNEQFF	TGTGCCTGGTACAGGGGAACGGACAATGAGCAGTTCTTC
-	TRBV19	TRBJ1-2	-	CASSIGVRGYTF	TGTGCCAGTAGTATAGGAGTCCGGGGCTACACCTTC
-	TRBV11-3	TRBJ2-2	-	CASSSTWTDHTGELFF	TGTGCCAGCAGCTCGACCTGGACAGACCACACCGGGGAGCTGTTTTTT
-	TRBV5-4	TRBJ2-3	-	CASSLDGVRSTDTQYF	TGTGCCAGCAGCTTGGATGGTGTCAGATCCACAGATACGCAGTATTTT
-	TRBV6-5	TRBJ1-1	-	CASSSVTGRHTEAFF	TGTGCCAGCAGTTCAGTAACTGGCAGGCACACTGAAGCTTTCTTT
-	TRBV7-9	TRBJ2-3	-	CASSIAGLGTDTQYF	TGTGCCAGCAGCATCGCGGGACTCGGGACAGATACGCAGTATTTT
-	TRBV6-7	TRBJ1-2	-	CASSYYRAKFYGYTF	TGTGCCAGCAGTTACTACAGGGCGAAATTCTATGGCTACACCTTC
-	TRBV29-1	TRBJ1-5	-	CSVGQVDQPQHF	TGCAGCGTTGGACAGGTCGATCAGCCCCAGCATTTT
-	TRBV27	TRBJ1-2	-	CASRLEGHYGYTF	TGTGCCAGCAGACTCGAGGGCCACTATGGCTACACCTTC
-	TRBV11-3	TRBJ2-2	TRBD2	CASSLTGGANTGELFF	TGTGCCAGCAGCTTAACCGGGGGGGCGAACACCGGGGAGCTGTTTTTT
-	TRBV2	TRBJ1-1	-	CASNLRASNTEAFF	TGTGCCAGCAATTTGCGGGCCTCGAACACTGAAGCTTTCTTT
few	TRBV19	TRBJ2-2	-	CASSIWGQAGELFF	TGTGCCAGTAGTATCTGGGGGCAGGCCGGGGAGCTGTTTTTT
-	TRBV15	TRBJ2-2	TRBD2	CATSRGLRSGGANTGELFF	TGTGCCACCAGCAGGGGCCTTAGGAGCGGGGGGGCCAACACCGGGGAGCTGTTTTTT
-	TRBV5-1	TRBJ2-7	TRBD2	CASSLGLAGAQYF	TGCGCCAGCAGCTTGGGACTAGCGGGGGCGCAGTACTTC
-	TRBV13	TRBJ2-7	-	CASSLGSGQTYEQYF	TGTGCCAGCAGCTTAGGGAGTGGGCAGACCTACGAGCAGTACTTC
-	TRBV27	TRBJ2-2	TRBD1	CASSYIGQGGSGELFF	TGTGCCAGCAGCTATATAGGACAGGGGGGTTCCGGGGAGCTGTTTTTT
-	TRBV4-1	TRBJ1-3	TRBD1	CASSQRTIQGADGNTIYF	TGCGCCAGCAGCCAAAGAACGATTCAGGGGGCGGATGGAAACACCATATATTTT
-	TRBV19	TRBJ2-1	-	CASGLGQGMVNEQFF	TGTGCCAGTGGCCTGGGCCAGGGAATGGTCAATGAGCAGTTCTTC
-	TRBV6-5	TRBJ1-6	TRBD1	CASRALTGEGSPLHF	TGTGCCAGCAGAGCCCTCACAGGGGAAGGTTCACCCCTCCACTTT
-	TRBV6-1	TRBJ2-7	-	CASTRSGALYEQYF	TGTGCCAGCACGCGGTCAGGGGCATTGTACGAGCAGTACTTC
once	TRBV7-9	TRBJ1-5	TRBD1	CASSLQGVGNQPQHF	TGTGCCAGCAGCTTGCAGGGGGTCGGCAATCAGCCCCAGCATTTT
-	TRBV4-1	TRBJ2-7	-	CASSQGSEQPYEQYF	TGCGCCAGCAGCCAAGGTTCAGAACAGCCTTACGAGCAGTACTTC
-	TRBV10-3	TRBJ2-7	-	CAISDPSLGASYEQYF	TGTGCCATCAGTGATCCCTCCCTTGGGGCGTCCTACGAGCAGTACTTC
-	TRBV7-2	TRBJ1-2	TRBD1	CASSNAPLRTGVGYTF	TGTGCCAGCAGCAACGCCCCCCTTAGGACAGGGGTGGGCTACACCTTC
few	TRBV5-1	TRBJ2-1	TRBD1	CASSFRDRDNEQFF	TGCGCCAGCAGCTTCCGGGACAGGGACAATGAGCAGTTCTTC
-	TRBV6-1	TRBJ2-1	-	CASMDTPYNYNEQFF	TGTGCCAGTATGGACACGCCGTATAACTACAATGAGCAGTTCTTC
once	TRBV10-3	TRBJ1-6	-	CAISESGGTNSPLHF	TGTGCCATCAGTGAGTCGGGGGGAACTAATTCACCCCTCCACTTT
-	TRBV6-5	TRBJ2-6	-	CASSYSTGVGANVLTF	TGTGCCAGCAGTTACTCTACGGGGGTTGGGGCCAACGTCCTGACTTTC
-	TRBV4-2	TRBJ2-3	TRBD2	CASSQDSAGGTDTQYF	TGTGCCAGCAGCCAAGATTCGGCGGGGGGCACAGATACGCAGTATTTT
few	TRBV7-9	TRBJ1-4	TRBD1	CASSPTGGGEKLFF	TGTGCCAGCAGCCCTACAGGGGGCGGTGAAAAACTGTTTTTT
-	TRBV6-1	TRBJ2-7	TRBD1	CASGQGESYEQYF	TGTGCCAGCGGACAGGGTGAATCCTACGAGCAGTACTTC
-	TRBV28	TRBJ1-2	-	CASNLGKVVGYTF	TGTGCCAGCAATCTCGGGAAGGTAGTTGGCTACACCTTC
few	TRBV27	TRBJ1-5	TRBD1	CASNPLGQNQPQHF	TGTGCCAGCAACCCTTTGGGACAGAATCAGCCCCAGCATTTT
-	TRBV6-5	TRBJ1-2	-	CASSYQGSSGYTF	TGTGCCAGCAGTTATCAGGGATCCAGCGGCTACACCTTC